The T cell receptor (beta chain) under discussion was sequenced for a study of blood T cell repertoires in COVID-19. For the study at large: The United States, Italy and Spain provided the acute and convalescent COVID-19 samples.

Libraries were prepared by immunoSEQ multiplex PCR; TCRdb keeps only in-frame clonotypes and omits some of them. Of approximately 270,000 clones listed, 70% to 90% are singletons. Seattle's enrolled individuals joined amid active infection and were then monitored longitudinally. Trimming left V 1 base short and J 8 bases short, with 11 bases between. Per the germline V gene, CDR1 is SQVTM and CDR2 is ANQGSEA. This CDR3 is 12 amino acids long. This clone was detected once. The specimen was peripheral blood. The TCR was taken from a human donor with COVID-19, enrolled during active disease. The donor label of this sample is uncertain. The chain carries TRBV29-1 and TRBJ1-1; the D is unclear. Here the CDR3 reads CSVEGPGAEAFF. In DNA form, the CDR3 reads TGCAGCGTTGAAGGTCCGGGAGCCGAAGCTTTCTTT.